This T cell receptor (beta chain) stems from a study of shared clonotypes between healthy human individuals. Study findings and constraints: Non-shared clonotypes displayed generation probabilities falling below those of clonotypes present in all four donors.

The assay was run at deep level. The method was immunoSEQ multiplex PCR; TCRdb's version includes in-frame clones alone and lacks a portion of them. The sample carries approximately 88,000 clones, approximately 70% recorded once. About this clone: No antigen is known for it.

Trimming shortened V by 6 bases and J by 0 bases, and 11 bases separated the two germline ends. The CDR3 consists of 15 residues. Looked up from germline, CDR1 is LNHDA and CDR2 is SQIVND (reference sequence). Donation came from healthy HIV-negative adults that had no recent acute infections or vaccinations. The clonotype was recovered from a man under 40 in good health. The source material was memory CD8+ T cells sorted from blood. Documented subset: CD45RO+ cells pooled with CCR7-negative TemRA cells. The V and J genes are TRBV19 and TRBJ2-2, with a possible D match to TRBD1 (5 bases). The CDR3 reads CASRAGQTNTGELFF. The CDR3 nucleotides are TGTGCCAGTAGGGCAGGGCAAACGAACACCGGGGAGCTGTTTTTT.